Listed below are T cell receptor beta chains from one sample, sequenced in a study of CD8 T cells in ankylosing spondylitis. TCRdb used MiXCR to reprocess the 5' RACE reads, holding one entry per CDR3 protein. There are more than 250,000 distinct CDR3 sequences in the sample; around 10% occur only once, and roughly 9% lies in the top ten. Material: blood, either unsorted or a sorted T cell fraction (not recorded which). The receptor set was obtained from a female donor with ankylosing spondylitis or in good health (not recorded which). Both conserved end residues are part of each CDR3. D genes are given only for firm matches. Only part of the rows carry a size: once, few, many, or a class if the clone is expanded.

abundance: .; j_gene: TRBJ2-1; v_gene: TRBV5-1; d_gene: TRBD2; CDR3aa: CASSPVLAGIDNEQFF; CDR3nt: TGCGCCAGCAGCCCAGTACTAGCGGGAATCGACAATGAGCAGTTCTTC
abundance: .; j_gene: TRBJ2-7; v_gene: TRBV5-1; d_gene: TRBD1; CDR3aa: CASSLQGVEEQYF; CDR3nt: TGCGCCAGCAGCTTACAGGGGGTGGAAGAGCAGTACTTC
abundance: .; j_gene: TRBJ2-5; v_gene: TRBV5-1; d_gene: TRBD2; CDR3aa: CASSSGRASKQETQYF; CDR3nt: TGCGCCAGCAGTAGCGGGAGGGCCTCTAAACAAGAGACCCAGTACTTC
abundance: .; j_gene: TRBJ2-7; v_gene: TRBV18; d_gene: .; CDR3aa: CASSPSAGYEQYF; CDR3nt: TGTGCCAGCTCACCGTCCGCGGGGTACGAGCAGTACTTC
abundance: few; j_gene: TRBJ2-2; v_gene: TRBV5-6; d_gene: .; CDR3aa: CASSLYRAATGELFF; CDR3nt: TGTGCCAGCAGCTTATACAGGGCGGCCACCGGGGAGCTGTTTTTT
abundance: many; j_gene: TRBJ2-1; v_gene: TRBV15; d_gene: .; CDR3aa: CATSRDRQGSNEQFF; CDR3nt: TGTGCCACCAGCAGAGATAGGCAGGGATCGAATGAGCAGTTCTTC
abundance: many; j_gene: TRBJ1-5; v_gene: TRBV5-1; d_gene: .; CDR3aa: CASSLASGAGQPQHF; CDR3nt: TGCGCCAGCAGCTTGGCCTCAGGGGCGGGCCAGCCCCAGCATTTT
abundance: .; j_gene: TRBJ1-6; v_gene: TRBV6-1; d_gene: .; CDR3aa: CASSETNSKNSPLHF; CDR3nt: TGTGCCAGCAGTGAAACAAACAGCAAAAATTCACCCCTCCACTTT
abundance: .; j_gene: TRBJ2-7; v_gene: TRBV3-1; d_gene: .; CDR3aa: CASSQDIHRSYEQYF; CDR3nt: TGTGCCAGCAGCCAAGATATCCACAGGAGCTACGAGCAGTACTTC
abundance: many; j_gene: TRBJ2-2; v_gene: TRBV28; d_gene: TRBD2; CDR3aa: CASSWTSGSRDTGELFF; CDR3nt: TGTGCCAGCAGTTGGACTAGCGGGAGTCGTGACACCGGGGAGCTGTTTTTT
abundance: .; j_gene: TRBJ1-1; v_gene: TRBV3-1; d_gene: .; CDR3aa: CASSPPGGPVGAFF; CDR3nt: TGTGCCAGCAGCCCCCCCGGGGGGCCGGTCGGAGCTTTCTTT
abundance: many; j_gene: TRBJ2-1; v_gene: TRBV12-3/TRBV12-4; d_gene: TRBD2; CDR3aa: CASSFLAGEKFF; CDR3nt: TGTGCCAGCAGTTTCCTAGCGGGAGAAAAATTCTTC
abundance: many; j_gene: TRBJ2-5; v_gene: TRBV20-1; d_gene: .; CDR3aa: CSARDGTLTTGETQYF; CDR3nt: TGCAGTGCTAGAGATGGAACTCTGACGACTGGAGAGACCCAGTACTTC
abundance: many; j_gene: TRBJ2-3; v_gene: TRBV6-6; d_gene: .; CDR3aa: CASSPTNWDTQYF; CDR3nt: TGTGCCAGCAGTCCCACAAATTGGGATACGCAGTATTTT
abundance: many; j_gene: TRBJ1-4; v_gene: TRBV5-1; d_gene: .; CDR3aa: CASSSPGPGGREKLFF; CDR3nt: TGCGCCAGCAGCTCCCCGGGACCCGGCGGCCGAGAAAAACTGTTTTTT
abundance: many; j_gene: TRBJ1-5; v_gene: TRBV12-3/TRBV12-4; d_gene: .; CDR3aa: CASSFGENQPQHF; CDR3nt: TGTGCCAGCAGTTTTGGCGAGAATCAGCCCCAGCATTTT
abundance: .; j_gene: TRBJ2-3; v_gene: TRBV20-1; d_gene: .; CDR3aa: CSAYRDGADTQYF; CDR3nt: TGCAGTGCTTACAGGGATGGCGCAGATACGCAGTATTTT
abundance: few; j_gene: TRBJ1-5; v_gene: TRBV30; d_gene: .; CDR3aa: CAWSREGNQPQHF; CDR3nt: TGTGCCTGGAGCAGGGAGGGCAATCAGCCCCAGCATTTT
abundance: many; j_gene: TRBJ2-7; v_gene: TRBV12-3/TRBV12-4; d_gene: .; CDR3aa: CASSFTPVRSSYEQYF; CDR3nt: TGTGCCAGCAGTTTTACCCCTGTTCGAAGCTCCTACGAGCAGTACTTC
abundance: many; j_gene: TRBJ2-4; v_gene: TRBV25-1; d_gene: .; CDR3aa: CASSASVAAKNIQYF; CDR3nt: TGTGCCAGCAGTGCATCGGTAGCTGCCAAAAACATTCAGTACTTC